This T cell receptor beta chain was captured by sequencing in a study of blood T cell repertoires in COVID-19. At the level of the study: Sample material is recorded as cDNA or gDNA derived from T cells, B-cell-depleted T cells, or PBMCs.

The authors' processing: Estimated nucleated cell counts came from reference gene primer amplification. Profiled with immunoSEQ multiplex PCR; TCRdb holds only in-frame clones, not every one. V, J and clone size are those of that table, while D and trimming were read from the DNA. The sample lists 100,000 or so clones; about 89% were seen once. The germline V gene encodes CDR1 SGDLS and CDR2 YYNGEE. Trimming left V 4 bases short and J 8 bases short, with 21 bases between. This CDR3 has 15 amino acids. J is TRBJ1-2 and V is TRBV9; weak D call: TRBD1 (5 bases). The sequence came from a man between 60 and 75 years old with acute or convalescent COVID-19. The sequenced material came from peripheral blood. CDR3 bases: TGTGCCAGCAGCCCCTGGGACGCGGAGCGGGAAGGCTACACCTTC. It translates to CASSPWDAEREGYTF.